The clone carrying this T cell receptor (beta chain) was observed at least ten times. Its target is not known. Quantitative 5'-RACE with molecular barcodes generated TCR beta libraries. TCRdb re-derived calls from the 5' RACE reads in MiXCR, one entry per CDR3 protein. The data show 500,000 or so distinct CDR3 sequences, approximately 5.3% seen once. This sample is part of a study of CD8 T cells in ankylosing spondylitis. Broader study findings: Typical of ankylosing spondylitis blood, it appeared, was a TCR beta motif of eight highly homologous variants.

The CDR3 is 14 amino acids. CDR1 and CDR2 (germline): SGHRS, YFSETQ. The V end lost 3 bases, the J end lost 0 bases, and 8 bases lay between the germline ends. This TCR was recovered from a male donor with ankylosing spondylitis. The genes are TRBV5-1 and TRBJ2-3, with D possibly TRBD2 on 6 matching bases. The material sequenced was blood, either unsorted or a sorted T cell fraction (not recorded which). CDR3 region: CASSWGTSTDTQYF. The CDR3 DNA sequence: TGCGCCAGCAGCTGGGGGACTAGCACAGATACGCAGTATTTT.